Listed below are T cell receptor beta chains from one sample, sequenced in a study of blood T cell repertoires in COVID-19. Sequenced by immunoSEQ multiplex PCR; TCRdb stores in-frame clones only, minus some. The table includes roughly 200,000 clones, 85% to 90% detected once. Input material: PBMCs or T cells enriched from blood (not recorded which). Receptor source: a man aged 25-45 years who had recovered from COVID-19. Both conserved end residues are part of each CDR3. The order of the fields is J gene, clone size, V gene, D gene, CDR3 protein, CDR3 DNA. A D gene is named only where the DNA matches it firmly. Size tells how often a clone was seen (once, few, many) or the class of an expanded clone, and some rows leave it out.

TRBJ2-7	-	TRBV27	TRBD1	CASRKGQVSSYEQYF	TGTGCCAGCAGAAAGGGACAGGTCAGCTCCTACGAGCAGTACTTC
TRBJ2-7	-	TRBV7-2	TRBD1	CASSLAWAGGYEQYF	TGTGCCAGCAGCTTAGCCTGGGCAGGGGGATACGAGCAGTACTTC
TRBJ1-5	-	TRBV28	-	CASTIIQGIGQPQHF	TGTGCCAGCACCATAATCCAGGGGATTGGTCAGCCCCAGCATTTT
TRBJ1-5	-	TRBV7-2	TRBD1	CASSSTGRLQPQHF	TGTGCCAGCAGCTCGACAGGGAGGCTTCAGCCCCAGCATTTT
TRBJ1-2	-	TRBV4-3	-	CASSQVTPEGYGYTF	TGCGCCAGCAGCCAAGTTACACCGGAGGGTTATGGCTACACCTTC
TRBJ2-5	-	TRBV5-4	-	CASSSRDNQQTQYF	TGTGCCAGCAGCTCCCGGGACAATCAACAGACCCAGTACTTC
TRBJ2-3	-	TRBV4-1	TRBD2	CASSQVLGGLAGRNTQYF	TGCGCCAGCAGCCAAGTACTCGGGGGACTAGCGGGGCGGAATACGCAGTATTTT
TRBJ2-7	-	TRBV15	TRBD1	CATSRDPGQGSDEQYF	TGTGCCACCAGCAGAGATCCGGGACAGGGATCAGACGAGCAGTACTTC
TRBJ2-7	-	TRBV11-2	-	CASSLYGDSYEQYF	TGTGCCAGCAGCTTATACGGGGACTCCTACGAGCAGTACTTC
TRBJ1-6	-	TRBV2	-	CASSLDGQSSYNSPLHF	TGTGCCAGCAGTTTGGACGGACAAAGCTCCTATAATTCACCCCTCCACTTT
TRBJ2-2	-	TRBV5-4	TRBD2	CASSLGTSGRGPNTGELFF	TGTGCCAGCAGCTTGGGGACTAGCGGGAGAGGTCCGAACACCGGGGAGCTGTTTTTT
TRBJ1-5	-	TRBV28	TRBD1	CASSTGGNQPQHF	TGTGCCAGCAGTACAGGGGGCAATCAGCCCCAGCATTTT
TRBJ1-1	few	TRBV15	TRBD1	CATSKGQGAFF	TGTGCCACCAGCAAGGGACAGGGAGCTTTCTTT
TRBJ1-1	-	TRBV4-3	TRBD1	CASSHDRGHPEAFF	TGCGCCAGCAGCCACGACAGGGGGCACCCTGAAGCTTTCTTT
TRBJ1-2	-	TRBV28	TRBD1	CASSSPGQKFYGYTF	TGTGCCAGCAGTTCACCGGGACAGAAGTTCTATGGCTACACCTTC
TRBJ2-7	-	TRBV19	TRBD2	CASSIGLAGGTYEQYF	TGTGCCAGTAGTATCGGGTTAGCGGGAGGGACCTACGAGCAGTACTTC
TRBJ1-2	-	TRBV29-1	-	CSVAKGVGYTF	TGCAGCGTCGCCAAAGGGGTCGGCTACACCTTC
TRBJ1-2	-	TRBV5-5	TRBD1	CASSQTGGVYGYTF	TGTGCCAGCAGCCAGACAGGGGGCGTCTATGGCTACACCTTC
TRBJ2-3	-	TRBV19	-	CASSIGDTSTDTQYF	TGTGCCAGTAGTATAGGGGACACAAGCACAGATACGCAGTATTTT
TRBJ1-2	-	TRBV11-2	TRBD1	CASSFPTGGDYGYTF	TGTGCCAGCAGCTTCCCGACAGGGGGCGACTATGGCTACACCTTC
TRBJ2-5	once	TRBV11-2	-	CASSFTRWRGRAETQYF	TGTGCCAGCAGCTTTACCCGGTGGAGGGGGCGCGCTGAGACCCAGTACTTC
TRBJ2-1	-	TRBV11-1	TRBD1	CASSSLRTGGEQFF	TGTGCCAGCAGCTCTCTACGGACAGGGGGAGAGCAGTTCTTC
TRBJ1-2	-	TRBV10-2	-	CASSPGQNGYTF	TGCGCCAGCAGTCCCGGACAAAATGGCTACACCTTC
TRBJ2-1	-	TRBV14	-	CASSHLLVVPSEQFF	TGTGCCAGCAGCCACCTCCTAGTTGTCCCCTCCGAGCAGTTCTTC
TRBJ2-7	-	TRBV18	TRBD1	CASSGTGGTSYEQYF	TGTGCCAGCTCAGGGACAGGGGGGACCTCCTACGAGCAGTACTTC
TRBJ2-2	-	TRBV5-4	TRBD1	CASSFLNLTGGNGELFF	TGTGCCAGCAGCTTCCTAAATCTGACAGGGGGCAACGGGGAGCTGTTTTTT
TRBJ2-7	-	TRBV27	-	CASSSRQGGTWEQYF	TGTGCCAGCAGTTCACGACAGGGCGGGACTTGGGAGCAGTACTTC
TRBJ1-6	once	TRBV11-2	-	CASSLRQDGNSPLHF	TGTGCCAGCAGCTTAAGACAGGACGGTAATTCACCCCTCCACTTT
TRBJ1-2	-	TRBV4-3	-	CASSQEGYGGGYTF	TGCGCCAGCAGCCAAGAAGGGTACGGCGGGGGCTACACCTTC
TRBJ1-5	-	TRBV7-9	TRBD1	CASSDRESNQPQHF	TGTGCCAGCAGCGACAGGGAAAGCAATCAGCCCCAGCATTTT
TRBJ1-5	-	TRBV9	-	CASSGIGSGDQPQHF	TGTGCCAGCAGCGGAATCGGCAGCGGGGATCAGCCCCAGCATTTT
TRBJ1-5	-	TRBV5-6	TRBD1	CASSLADRDNQPQHF	TGTGCCAGCAGCTTGGCGGACAGGGACAATCAGCCCCAGCATTTT
TRBJ2-1	-	TRBV9	TRBD1	CASSGQGRYNEQFF	TGTGCCAGCAGCGGACAGGGGCGCTACAATGAGCAGTTCTTC
TRBJ2-1	-	TRBV11-2	-	CASSLEGGPQFF	TGTGCCAGCAGCTTGGAGGGCGGGCCCCAGTTCTTC
TRBJ2-7	-	TRBV11-2	-	CASSVSGDIYEQYF	TGTGCCAGCAGTGTTAGCGGAGATATCTACGAGCAGTACTTC
TRBJ1-2	-	TRBV5-4	-	CASSQDPQPYGYTF	TGTGCCAGCAGCCAGGATCCTCAGCCTTATGGCTACACCTTC
TRBJ2-5	-	TRBV5-4	TRBD2	CASSLVPGGGETQYF	TGTGCCAGCAGCTTGGTTCCGGGAGGAGGCGAGACCCAGTACTTC
TRBJ2-1	-	TRBV5-1	TRBD2	CASSLRASSGGAYNEQFF	TGCGCCAGCAGCCTAAGGGCATCTAGCGGGGGGGCTTACAATGAGCAGTTCTTC
TRBJ1-1	-	TRBV7-8	-	CASSVIQGNTEAFF	TGTGCCAGCAGCGTAATACAGGGGAACACTGAAGCTTTCTTT
TRBJ2-5	-	TRBV28	TRBD1	CASLPDRERQETQYF	TGTGCCAGCCTCCCCGACAGGGAGCGACAAGAGACCCAGTACTTC
TRBJ2-1	-	TRBV29-1	-	CSVGRDNEQFF	TGCAGCGTTGGTCGGGACAATGAGCAGTTCTTC